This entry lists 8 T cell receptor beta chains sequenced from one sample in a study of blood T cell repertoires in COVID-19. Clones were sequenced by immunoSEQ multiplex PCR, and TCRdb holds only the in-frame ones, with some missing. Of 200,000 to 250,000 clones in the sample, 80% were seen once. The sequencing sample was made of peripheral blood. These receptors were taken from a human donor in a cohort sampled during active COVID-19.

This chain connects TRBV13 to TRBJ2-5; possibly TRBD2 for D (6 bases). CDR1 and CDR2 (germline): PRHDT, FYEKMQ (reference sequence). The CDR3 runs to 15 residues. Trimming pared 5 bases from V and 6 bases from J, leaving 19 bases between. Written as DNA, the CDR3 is TGTGCCAGCAGCCCACGACGGGGAGGCAGTCAGACCCAGTACTTC. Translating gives CASSPRRGGSQTQYF. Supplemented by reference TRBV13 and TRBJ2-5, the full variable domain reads AAGVIQSPRHLIKEKRETATLKCYPIPRHDTVYWYQQGPGQDPQFLISFYEKMQSDKGSIPDRFSAQQFSDYHSELNMSSLELGDSALYFCASSPRRGGSQTQYFGPGTRLLVL.

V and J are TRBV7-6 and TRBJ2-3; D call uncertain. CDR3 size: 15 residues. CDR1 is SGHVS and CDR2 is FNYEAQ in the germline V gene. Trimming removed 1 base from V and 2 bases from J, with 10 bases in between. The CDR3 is CASSLGGATTDTQYF. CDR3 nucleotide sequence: TGTGCCAGCAGCTTAGGAGGCGCCACCACAGATACGCAGTATTTT.

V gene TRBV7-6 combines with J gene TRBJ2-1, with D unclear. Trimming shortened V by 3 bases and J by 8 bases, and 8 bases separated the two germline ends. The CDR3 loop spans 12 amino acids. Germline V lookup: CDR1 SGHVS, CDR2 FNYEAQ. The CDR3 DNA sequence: TGTGCCAGCAGCTTTAGCAACGATGAGCAGTTCTTC. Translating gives CASSFSNDEQFF.

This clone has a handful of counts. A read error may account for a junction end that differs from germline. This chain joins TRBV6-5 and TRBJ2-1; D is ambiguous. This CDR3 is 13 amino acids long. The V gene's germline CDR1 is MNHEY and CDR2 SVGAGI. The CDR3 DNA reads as TGTGCCAGCAGCTACTCCCGAGGCAACGAGCAGTTCTTC. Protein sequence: CASSYSRGNEQFF.

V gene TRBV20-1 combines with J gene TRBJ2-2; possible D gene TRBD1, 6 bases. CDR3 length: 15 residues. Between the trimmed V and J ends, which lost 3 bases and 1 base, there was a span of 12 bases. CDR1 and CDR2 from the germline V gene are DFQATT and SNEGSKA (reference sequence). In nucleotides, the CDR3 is TGCAGTGCTAGTAATGCAGGGGTGAACACCGGGGAGCTGTTTTTT. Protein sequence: CSASNAGVNTGELFF.

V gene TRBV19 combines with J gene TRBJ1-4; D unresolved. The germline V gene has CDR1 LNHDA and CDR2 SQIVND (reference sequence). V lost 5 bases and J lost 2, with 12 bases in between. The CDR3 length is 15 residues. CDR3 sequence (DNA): TGTGCCAGTAGTCCGGGGATGGCGACTAATGAAAAACTGTTTTTT. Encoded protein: CASSPGMATNEKLFF.

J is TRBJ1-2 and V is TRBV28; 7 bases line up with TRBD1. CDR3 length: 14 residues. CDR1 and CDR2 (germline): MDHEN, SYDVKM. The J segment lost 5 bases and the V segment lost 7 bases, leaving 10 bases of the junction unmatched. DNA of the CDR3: TGTGCCAGCACCTCCCAGGGGGTCGGGTATGGCTACACCTTC. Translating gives CASTSQGVGYGYTF.

The CDR3 here is CASSLGTTQTGELFF. CDR3 sequence (DNA): TGTGCCAGCAGCTTAGGGACTACTCAGACCGGGGAGCTGTTTTTT. This chain joins TRBV11-2 and TRBJ2-2; a weak D match, TRBD2 (6 bases). Germline CDR1 reads SGHAT; CDR2 reads FQNNGV. The length of the CDR3 is 15 residues. Trimming removed 1 base at V and 5 bases at J, with 11 bases between.